This TCR beta chain derives from a study of response to subunit inactivated influenza vaccine. TCRdb ran MiXCR on the RT-PCR reads and lists one entry per CDR3 protein. The repertoire consists of fewer than 700,000 distinct CDR3 sequences, with around 13% occurring once and the leading ten covering less than 15%. This CDR3 has 12 amino acids. Per the germline V gene, CDR1 is DFQATT and CDR2 is SNEGSKA (reference sequence). This clonotype has just a few counts. This chain uses TRBV20-1 with TRBJ2-7, with 7 bases aligning to TRBD1. The sequences come from PBMCs from blood, collected about 40 days after vaccination. The TCR originated in a man aged 45-65 years who received an inactivated influenza vaccine. In DNA form, the CDR3 reads TGCAGCTATGACAGGGTGGGATACGAGCAGTACTTC. Protein sequence: CSYDRVGYEQYF.